This record concerns one TCR beta chain sequence. Its antigen remains unknown. Authors' analysis steps: In the immunoSEQ data, sequences were junction-only and lacked quality scores, so filtering differed. TCRdb's table, derived via immunoSEQ multiplex PCR, lists solely in-frame clones and lacks some. Clone size and V and J calls were adopted from that table, with D and trimming inferred from the DNA. The sample yields about 1.5 million clones, under 99% seen once. Germline V gene data show CDR1 as SQVTM and CDR2 as ANQGSEA. CDR3 length: 13 residues. Trimming took off 6 bases at V and 7 bases at J, with 16 bases between the two ends. This sample is drawn from a study of shared clonotypes between healthy human individuals. Overall study results and limits: Generally, naive subsets came out with larger estimated richness than memory subsets. Shared clonotypes across all four donors exceeded non-shared ones in generation probability.

The genes are TRBV29-1 and TRBJ1-5, with TRBD1 as a possible D gene (6 bases). This TCR derives from a man aged 25 to 40 in good health. The sequencing sample was made of naive CD4+ T cells sorted from blood. Specified subset: CD45RA+ positively selected. The DNA of the CDR3 is TGCAGCGTGGGGGCAGGGACGAGCCAGCCCCAGCATTTT. Its protein product is CSVGAGTSQPQHF.